What follows describes a single TCR beta chain. Its target is unknown. The data are from a study of cytomegalovirus exposure and HLA in healthy donors. The study's findings and limits: Both high specificity and high sensitivity reportedly marked the classifier's diagnosis of cytomegalovirus status.

Losses at the gene ends were 3 bases for V and 2 bases for J; bases not matched to a gene: 7. Germline CDR1 is KGHSH and CDR2 is LQKENI. This CDR3 has 15 amino acids. Each donor's status was that of a healthy bone marrow donor. The study sampled nominally healthy donors, though unrecorded immune exposures were likely. The PCR used 60 Vbeta and 13 Jbeta primers. Measured with immunoSEQ multiplex PCR; TCRdb has only the in-frame clones, and not every one. The table has approximately 210,000 clones, 79% seen once. The sequence was obtained from a girl aged 10 to 17 in good health and CMV-seropositive. The rearrangement joins TRBV18 to TRBJ2-7; 7 bases are shared with TRBD1. The sequencing sample was made of PBMCs. For the CDR3, the DNA is TGTGCCAGCTCACCTACCCGGGACAGACCCTACGAGCAGTACTTC. Protein: CASSPTRDRPYEQYF.